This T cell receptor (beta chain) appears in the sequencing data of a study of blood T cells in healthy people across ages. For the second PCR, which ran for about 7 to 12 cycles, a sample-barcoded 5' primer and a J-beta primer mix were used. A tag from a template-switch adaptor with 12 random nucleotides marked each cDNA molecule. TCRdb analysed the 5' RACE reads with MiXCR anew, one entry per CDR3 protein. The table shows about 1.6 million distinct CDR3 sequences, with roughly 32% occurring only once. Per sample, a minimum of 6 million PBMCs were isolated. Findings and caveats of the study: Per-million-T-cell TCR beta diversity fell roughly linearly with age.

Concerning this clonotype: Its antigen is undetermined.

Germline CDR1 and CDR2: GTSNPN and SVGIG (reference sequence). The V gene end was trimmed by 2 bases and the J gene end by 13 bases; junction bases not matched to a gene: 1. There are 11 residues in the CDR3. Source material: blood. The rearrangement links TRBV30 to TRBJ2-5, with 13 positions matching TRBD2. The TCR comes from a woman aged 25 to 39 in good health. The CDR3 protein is CAWSRLAGGYF. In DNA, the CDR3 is TGTGCCTGGAGTCGACTAGCGGGGGGGTACTTC. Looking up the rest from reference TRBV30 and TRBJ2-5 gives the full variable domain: SQTIHQWPATLVQPVGSPLSLECTVEGTSNPNLYWYRQAAGRGLQLLFYSVGIGQISSEVPQNLSASRPQDRQFILSSKKLLLSDSGFYLCAWSRLAGGYFGPGTRLLVL.